This T cell receptor (beta chain) originates from a study of CD8 T cells in ankylosing spondylitis. This clonotype was picked up many times. TCRdb redid the calling of the 5' RACE reads with MiXCR, one entry per CDR3 protein. The sample has about 400,000 distinct CDR3 sequences; more than 20% are singletons. Germline CDR1 and CDR2: SEHNR and FQNEAQ (reference sequence). V shed 5 bases, J shed 4 bases, and the junction held 11 bases outside the gene matches. This CDR3 is built from 17 residues. This receptor was taken from a male donor with ankylosing spondylitis or in good health (not recorded which). Sequencing used blood, either unsorted or a sorted T cell fraction (not recorded which). The gene calls are TRBV7-9 and TRBJ2-1; 10 bases are shared with TRBD1. Written as DNA, the CDR3 is TGTGCCAGCAGCCACTGGGGGATGGGACAGGGGTACAATGAGCAGTTCTTC. Translated, it gives CASSHWGMGQGYNEQFF.